A single sample gave rise to the 24 T cell receptor beta chains below, sequenced in a study of identical twins. TCRdb re-derived calls from the 5' RACE reads in MiXCR, one entry per CDR3 protein. The repertoire has around 490,000 distinct CDR3 sequences, more than 13% of them found once; the top ten carry approximately 0.9%. The same data also contributed to another study, on yellow fever vaccine responses in identical twins.

Sequenced input: CD4+ T cells sorted from blood. The receptors stem from a woman aged 18-29 years in good health.

The chain couples TRBV4-2 to TRBJ2-2; tentative D call: TRBD1 (5 bases). Trimming left V 4 bases short and J 0 bases short, with 15 bases between. The CDR3 is 17 amino acids. CDR1 LGHNA and CDR2 YNFKEQ come from the germline V gene. In nucleotides, the CDR3 is TGTGCCAGCAGCCCACGGAACAGACAGACGAACACCGGGGAGCTGTTTTTT. Amino acid sequence: CASSPRNRQTNTGELFF.

This clonotype was counted ten times or more. The rearrangement uses TRBV12-3 or TRBV12-4 and TRBJ1-6; 9 bases are shared with TRBD1. This CDR3 comprises 13 residues. The V gene end was trimmed by 6 bases and the J gene end by 9 bases; junction bases not matched to a gene: 3. CDR3 sequence: CASRGTGFSPLHF. CDR3 in DNA: TGTGCCAGCAGGGGGACAGGGTTTTCACCCCTCCACTTT.

The CDR3 region is CASSTYRGRDEKLFF. DNA for the CDR3: TGTGCCAGCAGCACATACAGGGGGCGGGATGAAAAACTGTTTTTT. The rearrangement links TRBV2 to TRBJ1-4; the match to TRBD1 covers 9 bases. CDR1 is SNHLY and CDR2 is FYNNEI in the germline V gene. CDR3 length: 15 amino acids. Trimming cost V 6 bases and J 6 bases; bases outside gene matches: 8.

This clonotype was seen many times. The genes are TRBV6-5 and TRBJ1-3, with D perhaps TRBD1 (5 bases). With 4 bases removed from V and 0 bases from J, the gap between germline ends came to 7 bases. Germline V lookup: CDR1 MNHEY, CDR2 SVGAGI. The CDR3 is 14 amino acids. CDR3 loop: CASSSGVSGNTIYF. The CDR3 DNA reads TGTGCCAGCAGTTCGGGGGTCTCTGGAAACACCATATATTTT.

This clonotype turned up a few times. The chain has TRBV3-1 and TRBJ1-1, with a weak D call TRBD1 (6 bases). V gave up 3 bases and J gave up 1 base, with 9 bases separating them. The CDR3 has 14 residues. Germline assignment: CDR1 LGHDT and CDR2 YNNKEL (reference sequence). CDR3 protein: CASSQGAGNTEAFF. The CDR3 nucleotides are TGTGCCAGCAGCCAGGGGGCCGGGAACACTGAAGCTTTCTTT. Full variable domain (outside the CDR3, taken from reference TRBV3-1 and TRBJ1-1): DTAVSQTPKYLVTQMGNDKSIKCEQNLGHDTMYWYKQDSKKFLKIMFSYNNKELIINETVPNRFSPKSPDKAHLNLHINSLELGDSAVYFCASSQGAGNTEAFFGQGTRLTVV.

The rearrangement uses TRBV2 and TRBJ2-2, with TRBD1 matching 8 bases. This CDR3 spans 16 amino acids. Germline V gene data show CDR1 as SNHLY and CDR2 as FYNNEI. V lost 4 bases to trimming and J lost 5 bases; unmatched junction nucleotides: 9. CDR3 in amino acids: CASSVGQGLGTGELFF. DNA for the CDR3: TGTGCCAGCAGTGTAGGACAGGGCCTTGGAACCGGGGAGCTGTTTTTT.

Regarding this clonotype: The DNA is omitted, as the CDR3 cannot be located on it reliably, and the CDR3 follows TCRdb's listing. CDR3 sequence: CASSFGSGNSPLHF. The chain employs TRBV13 and TRBJ1-6. The CDR3 length is 14 residues, termini included. Germline CDR1 is PRHDT and CDR2 is FYEKMQ (reference sequence).

Only a few counts were recorded for this clonotype. The rearrangement joins TRBV10-1 to TRBJ2-2; the D is unclear. Trimming removed 0 bases from V and 6 bases from J, with 8 bases in between. CDR3 size: 14 residues. CDR1 WNHNN and CDR2 SYGVQD come from the germline V gene (reference sequence). The CDR3 region is CASSESRPAGELFF. The CDR3 region has the DNA TGCGCCAGCAGTGAGTCGAGGCCCGCCGGGGAGCTGTTTTTT.

This clonotype was counted between two and nine times. The genes are TRBV12-3 or TRBV12-4 and TRBJ2-3, with 9 positions matching TRBD2. V trimming: 1 base; J trimming: 2 bases; junction bases outside the gene matches: 4. The CDR3 is 16 residues long. CDR3 sequence: CASSLDSGGFTDTQYF. The CDR3 nucleotides are TGTGCCAGCAGTTTAGACAGCGGGGGGTTCACAGATACGCAGTATTTT.

V usage is TRBV20-1 and J usage is TRBJ2-7; no clear D gene. Germline CDR1 and CDR2: DFQATT and SNEGSKA (reference sequence). V dropped 1 base and J dropped 3 bases, with 13 bases sitting between them. This CDR3 contains 14 residues. CDR3 residues: CSARGWAQIYEQYF. DNA for the CDR3: TGCAGTGCTAGAGGGTGGGCCCAGATCTACGAGCAGTACTTC.

This clonotype appeared a few times. The V gene is TRBV27, the J gene TRBJ2-7, with 8 bases lining up with TRBD2. The germline gives CDR1 MNHEY, CDR2 SMNVEV (reference sequence). CDR3 size: 14 residues. The ends lost 3 bases at V and 2 bases at J; junction bases unmatched: 3. CDR3 in amino acids: CASSFQGLAYEQYF. CDR3 nucleotides: TGTGCCAGCAGTTTCCAGGGACTAGCCTACGAGCAGTACTTC.

The V call is TRBV6-2 or TRBV6-3, the J call TRBJ1-5; weak D call: TRBD1 (5 bases). This CDR3 has 16 amino acids. The ends were cut back, 2 bases at V and 0 bases at J, with 11 bases in the middle. Germline CDR1 and CDR2: MNHEY and SVGEGT. CDR3 nucleotides: TGTGCCAGCAGTTACGTGGGGGACGCTAGCAATCAGCCCCAGCATTTT. It translates to CASSYVGDASNQPQHF.

The chain links TRBV20-1 to TRBJ2-7; TRBD1 matches at 9 bases. CDR3 size: 14 residues. CDR1 DFQATT and CDR2 SNEGSKA come from the germline V gene (reference sequence). Trimming cost V 6 bases and J 3 bases; bases outside gene matches: 9. DNA of the CDR3: TGCAGTGCCGTGACCACAGGGGGCATCTACGAGCAGTACTTC. This encodes CSAVTTGGIYEQYF.

This chain links TRBV3-1 with TRBJ1-4, with TRBD1 matching over 7 bases. CDR1 and CDR2 from the germline V gene are LGHDT and YNNKEL (reference sequence). The ends lost 0 bases at V and 5 bases at J; junction bases unmatched: 6. The CDR3 runs to 16 residues. CDR3 nucleotide sequence: TGTGCCAGCAGCCAAGACTCGGGACAGCCCAATGAAAAACTGTTTTTT. Translated: CASSQDSGQPNEKLFF.

This clonotype was detected ten times or more. The V and J genes are TRBV28 and TRBJ2-1; the D gene is possibly TRBD2 (6 bases). Deletions cut 5 bases from V and 8 bases from J, with 10 bases between. The CDR3 length is 12 residues. Per germline, CDR1 MDHEN and CDR2 SYDVKM. For the CDR3, the DNA is TGTGCCAGCAGTAGACTAGGCTATGAGCAGTTCTTC. This gives the protein CASSRLGYEQFF.

This clonotype was counted ten times or more. The chain employs TRBV12-3 or TRBV12-4 and TRBJ2-5, with 8 bases aligning to TRBD1. The CDR3 totals 13 residues. Trimming at V came to 5 bases and at J to 5 bases, leaving 4 bases not matched to a gene. DNA for the CDR3: TGTGCCAGCAGTAGACAGGGGTTGGAGACCCAGTACTTC. Its protein product is CASSRQGLETQYF.

This clonotype has only a few counts. The rearrangement joins TRBV2 to TRBJ1-6; 8 positions match TRBD1. Germline CDR1 and CDR2: SNHLY and FYNNEI. J was trimmed by 8 bases and V by 7 bases; bases with no gene match: 4. The length of the CDR3 is 13 residues. CDR3 coding DNA: TGTGCCAGCATCGGACAGGGATATTCACCCCTCCACTTT. Its protein product is CASIGQGYSPLHF.

This clonotype was counted many times. The rearrangement joins TRBV7-9 to TRBJ2-3, with a weak D call TRBD2 (5 bases). Between the trimmed V and J ends, which lost 3 bases and 6 bases, there was a span of 19 bases. The CDR3 totals 16 residues. Germline assignment: CDR1 SEHNR and CDR2 FQNEAQ (reference sequence). CDR3 nucleotide sequence: TGTGCCAGCAGCTTCGTCCCCGGGAAATCTGCGGATACGCAGTATTTT. Translation: CASSFVPGKSADTQYF. Complete variable domain (other parts from reference TRBV7-9 and TRBJ2-3): DTGVSQNPRHKITKRGQNVTFRCDPISEHNRLYWYRQTLGQGPEFLTYFQNEAQLEKSRLLSDRFSAERPKGSFSTLEIQRTEQGDSAMYLCASSFVPGKSADTQYFGPGTRLTVL.

This chain connects TRBV12-3 or TRBV12-4 to TRBJ2-7, with 8 nucleotides matching TRBD1. This CDR3 comprises 13 residues. V lost 6 bases, J lost 3 bases, and 4 bases stayed unmatched. The CDR3 reads CASSRDRIYEQYF. Written as DNA, the CDR3 is TGTGCCAGCAGCCGGGACAGGATCTACGAGCAGTACTTC.

This chain joins TRBV5-1 and TRBJ2-1; 9 bases are a match to TRBD1. CDR3 length: 17 amino acids. Germline loops: CDR1 SGHRS, CDR2 YFSETQ. V shed 3 bases and J 7 bases; nucleotides not matched to a gene: 14. The CDR3 region is CASSSSTGQGRTNEQFF. Written as DNA, the CDR3 is TGCGCCAGCAGCTCATCTACGGGACAGGGCCGAACAAATGAGCAGTTCTTC.

This clonotype was detected a few times. The V gene is TRBV7-8, the J gene TRBJ2-5; D unclear. V was cut by 5 bases and J by 4 bases, with 8 bases left in between. Germline CDR1 reads SGHVS; CDR2 reads FQNEAQ. CDR3 size: 12 residues. In DNA form, the CDR3 reads TGTGCCAGCAGCGTAACCCTAGAGACCCAGTACTTC. Translated, it gives CASSVTLETQYF.

The chain uses TRBV9 and TRBJ2-3, with D perhaps matching TRBD1 or TRBD2 (5 bases each). Per germline, CDR1 SGDLS and CDR2 YYNGEE. The CDR3 length is 17 residues. V was trimmed by 0 bases and J by 0 bases, leaving 14 bases between them. The DNA of the CDR3 is TGTGCCAGCAGCGTAGAAGGAGGTGGGGCGAGCACAGATACGCAGTATTTT. Translated: CASSVEGGGASTDTQYF.

The chain links TRBV7-9 to TRBJ2-7, with D maybe TRBD1 (5 bases). V was pared by 6 bases and J by 2 bases, with 14 bases between. Germline V gives CDR1 SEHNR, CDR2 FQNEAQ (reference sequence). The CDR3 totals 14 residues. CDR3: CASSHSGKPYEQYF. The CDR3 DNA sequence: TGTGCCAGCAGTCACTCAGGGAAGCCCTACGAGCAGTACTTC.

This clonotype was seen a few times. V is TRBV24-1 and J is TRBJ2-5, with a weak D call TRBD2 (6 bases). From germline, CDR1 is KGHDR and CDR2 SFDVKD. This CDR3 spans 17 amino acids. V lost 0 bases and J lost 5, with 18 bases in between. The CDR3 sequence is CATSDLRDFGAAETQYF. The CDR3, as DNA: TGTGCCACCAGTGATTTGAGGGACTTCGGCGCTGCGGAGACCCAGTACTTC.